These 9 T cell receptor beta chains share one sample of origin, sequenced in a study of shared clonotypes between healthy human individuals. TCRdb's copy holds only in-frame clones and misses some; the assay was immunoSEQ multiplex PCR. Seen here are 760,000 or so clones, 95% to 97% observed once, and the top ten hold under 0.25%. Terminally differentiated effector memory CD45RA+ cells were excluded by CCR7 positive selection of CD45RO-negative cells. The specimen sequenced was naive CD8+ T cells sorted from blood. The receptors shown here come from a man in his thirties or forties in good health.

In DNA form, the CDR3 reads TGTGCCAGTAGTATTGGGGGAACCGGGGAGCTGTTTTTT. Protein sequence: CASSIGGTGELFF. The chain is built from TRBV19 and TRBJ2-2; tentatively, D is TRBD1 or TRBD2 (5 bases each). The CDR3 has 13 amino acids. Germline CDR1 reads LNHDA; CDR2 reads SQIVND (reference sequence). Deletions cut 3 bases from V and 5 bases from J, with 7 bases between.

V is TRBV28 and J is TRBJ2-1; 7 positions match TRBD1. The CDR3 runs to 17 residues. CDR1 MDHEN and CDR2 SYDVKM come from the germline V gene. Trimming cost V 4 bases and J 0 bases; bases outside gene matches: 9. The CDR3 reads CASSSRDSTRSYNEQFF. The CDR3 bases are TGTGCCAGCAGTTCACGGGACAGTACCCGCTCCTACAATGAGCAGTTCTTC.

This clone is a singleton in its sample. In the same sample, other DNA sequences code for this CDR3. The chain couples TRBV5-1 to TRBJ1-1, with TRBD1 matching 7 bases. From germline, CDR1 is SGHRS and CDR2 YFSETQ. The V segment lost 4 bases and the J segment 5 bases; nucleotides outside the gene matches: 2. There are 12 residues in the CDR3. The CDR3: CASSQGGTEAFF. In DNA form, the CDR3 reads TGCGCCAGCAGCCAGGGGGGAACTGAAGCTTTCTTT. Using reference TRBV5-1 and TRBJ1-1 for the parts outside the CDR3, the full variable domain is KAGVTQTPRYLIKTRGQQVTLSCSPISGHRSVSWYQQTPGQGLQFLFEYFSETQRNKGNFPGRFSGRQFSNSRSEMNVSTLELGDSALYLCASSQGGTEAFFGQGTRLTVV.

Note on this clone: Additional DNA sequences in this sample encode the identical CDR3. The J gene is TRBJ2-1, the V gene TRBV11-2; D ambiguous. The length of the CDR3 is 12 residues. The germline V gene encodes CDR1 SGHAT and CDR2 FQNNGV. V was trimmed by 1 base and J by 4 bases, leaving 2 bases between them. In DNA form, the CDR3 reads TGTGCCAGCAGCTTAGCGTACAATGAGCAGTTCTTC. The encoded protein is CASSLAYNEQFF. Complete variable domain (other parts from reference TRBV11-2 and TRBJ2-1): EAGVAQSPRYKIIEKRQSVAFWCNPISGHATLYWYQQILGQGPKLLIQFQNNGVVDDSQLPKDRFSAERLKGVDSTLKIQPAKLEDSAVYLCASSLAYNEQFFGPGTRLTVL.

The CDR3 here is CASSADSTDTQYF. CDR3 sequence (DNA): TGTGCCAGCTCCGCGGACTCAACAGATACGCAGTATTTT. The chain has TRBV27 and TRBJ2-3; a possible D gene is TRBD2 (5 bases). CDR3 length: 13 amino acids. Germline CDR1 and CDR2: MNHEY and SMNVEV (reference sequence). Trimming cost V 8 bases and J 3 bases, with 12 bases left between them.

Worth noting for this clone: This CDR3 is also generated by other DNA sequences in the sample. The chain uses TRBV5-1 and TRBJ2-7; 10 bases agree with TRBD1. V was pared by 4 bases and J by 2 bases, with 3 bases of the junction left unmatched. Germline V CDR1 and CDR2: SGHRS, YFSETQ. The CDR3 is 14 amino acids. CDR3 nucleotide sequence: TGCGCCAGCAGCCTTGGACAGGGGGCCTACGAGCAGTACTTC. It is translated as CASSLGQGAYEQYF.

This chain uses TRBV5-1 with TRBJ2-7; TRBD2 agrees at 11 bases. This CDR3 has 17 amino acids. V shed 2 bases and J 3 bases; nucleotides not matched to a gene: 10. Germline V gene data show CDR1 as SGHRS and CDR2 as YFSETQ. CDR3 sequence (DNA): TGCGCCAGCAGCTTAGGTAGCGGGAGGGCCGACCGCTACGAGCAGTACTTC. Protein: CASSLGSGRADRYEQYF.

V gene TRBV12-2 combines with J gene TRBJ2-1; TRBD2 is the table's D call, not checked against the DNA. TRBV12-2 is listed as a pseudogene. This CDR3 region has 16 residues. The CDR3 DNA reads TGTGCAAGTCGCTTAGCAGTTAGCGCCTCCTACAATGAGCAGTTCTTC. Amino acid sequence: CASRLAVSASYNEQFF.

V and J are TRBV5-5 and TRBJ2-7; TRBD1 matches at 7 bases. Trimming took 0 bases from V and 3 from J; bases not matched to a gene: 9. The CDR3 has 16 amino acids. Germline CDR1 is SGHKS and CDR2 is YYEKEE (reference sequence). The CDR3 DNA reads TGTGCCAGCAGCTTGGAACAGGGACAGAGGGGCTACGAGCAGTACTTC. Protein product: CASSLEQGQRGYEQYF.